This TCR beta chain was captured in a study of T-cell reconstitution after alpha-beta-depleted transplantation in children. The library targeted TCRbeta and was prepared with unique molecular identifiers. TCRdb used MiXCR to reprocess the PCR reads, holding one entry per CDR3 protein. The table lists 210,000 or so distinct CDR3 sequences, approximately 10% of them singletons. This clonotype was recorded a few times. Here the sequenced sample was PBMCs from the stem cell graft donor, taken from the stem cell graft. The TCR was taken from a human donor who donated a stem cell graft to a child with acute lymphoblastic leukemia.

The CDR3 reads CASGFRQGHWDQYF. The DNA for the CDR3 is TGTGCTAGTGGTTTTAGACAGGGGCATTGGGACCAGTACTTC. V gene TRBV12-5 combines with J gene TRBJ2-5; 8 bases are shared with TRBD1. This CDR3 has 14 residues. V gave up 3 bases and J gave up 10 bases; unmatched junction bases: 10. Looked up from germline, CDR1 is LGHNT and CDR2 is FRNRAP. The variable domain in full, with the rest retrieved from reference TRBV12-5 and TRBJ2-5, is DARVTQTPRHKVTEMGQEVTMRCQPILGHNTVFWYRQTMMQGLELLAYFRNRAPLDDSGMPKDRFSAEMPDATLATLKIQPSEPRDSAVYFCASGFRQGHWDQYFGPGTRLLVL.